This is a list of T cell receptor beta chains from one sample in a study of shared clonotypes between healthy human individuals. Assay used: immunoSEQ multiplex PCR; TCRdb lists only in-frame clones, some missing. The table records 2 million to 2.5 million clones, around 95% of them present only once. Sequencing was performed on naive CD4+ T cells sorted from blood. These receptors were collected from a man aged 18 to 35 in good health. Each CDR3 is given with its conserved first and last residue. The D gene is left open where the match is weak. Some rows have no size entry. The others give once, few or many, or a class for an expanded clone.

abundance: -; d_gene: -; v_gene: TRBV7-2; j_gene: TRBJ2-1; CDR3aa: CASSTGGPGGGDEQFF; CDR3nt: TGTGCCAGCAGCACAGGGGGGCCGGGAGGGGGCGATGAGCAGTTCTTC
abundance: -; d_gene: -; v_gene: TRBV18; j_gene: TRBJ2-7; CDR3aa: CASSPGSSYEQYF; CDR3nt: TGTGCCAGCTCACCCGGCTCCTCCTACGAGCAGTACTTC
abundance: -; d_gene: TRBD1; v_gene: TRBV7-9; j_gene: TRBJ1-1; CDR3aa: CASGSGLIGGAYNTEAFF; CDR3nt: TGTGCCAGCGGTAGTGGACTAATAGGGGGCGCGTATAACACTGAAGCTTTCTTT
abundance: few; d_gene: -; v_gene: TRBV30; j_gene: TRBJ1-1; CDR3aa: CAWSVTQDEAFF; CDR3nt: TGTGCCTGGAGTGTAACACAAGATGAAGCTTTCTTT
abundance: -; d_gene: -; v_gene: TRBV2; j_gene: TRBJ1-1; CDR3aa: CASTPSTGTFPNTEAFF; CDR3nt: TGTGCCAGCACCCCAAGTACAGGTACCTTTCCTAACACTGAAGCTTTCTTT
abundance: -; d_gene: -; v_gene: TRBV6-5; j_gene: TRBJ1-2; CDR3aa: CASADSGRAVSF; CDR3nt: TGTGCCAGCGCGGACTCGGGGAGGGCCGTCTCCTTC
abundance: -; d_gene: -; v_gene: TRBV5-1; j_gene: TRBJ2-7; CDR3aa: CASSLESSSYEQYF; CDR3nt: TGCGCCAGCAGCTTGGAGAGTAGCTCCTACGAGCAGTACTTC
abundance: -; d_gene: -; v_gene: TRBV10-2; j_gene: TRBJ1-2; CDR3aa: CASREYERTHLSF; CDR3nt: TGCGCCAGCAGGGAATATGAGAGGACACATTTATCCTTC
abundance: -; d_gene: -; v_gene: TRBV5-6; j_gene: TRBJ1-2; CDR3aa: CASSLAEEVDYGYTF; CDR3nt: TGTGCCAGCAGCTTGGCGGAGGAAGTCGACTATGGCTACACCTTC
abundance: -; d_gene: TRBD1; v_gene: TRBV2; j_gene: TRBJ1-4; CDR3aa: CASRKGAVNEKLFF; CDR3nt: TGTGCCAGCAGAAAGGGGGCGGTTAATGAAAAACTGTTTTTT
abundance: -; d_gene: TRBD1; v_gene: TRBV6-1; j_gene: TRBJ1-2; CDR3aa: CATATGNNYGYTF; CDR3nt: TGTGCCACCGCGACAGGGAATAACTATGGCTACACCTTC
abundance: -; d_gene: TRBD2; v_gene: TRBV29-1; j_gene: TRBJ2-7; CDR3aa: CSVEEQLAGVEQYF; CDR3nt: TGCAGCGTTGAAGAGCAACTAGCGGGAGTCGAGCAGTACTTC
abundance: -; d_gene: -; v_gene: TRBV10-3; j_gene: TRBJ2-3; CDR3aa: CAISDFPGLDTQYF; CDR3nt: TGTGCCATCAGTGATTTTCCGGGACTGGATACGCAGTATTTT
abundance: -; d_gene: -; v_gene: TRBV10-3; j_gene: TRBJ2-2; CDR3aa: CAISGGGDTGELFF; CDR3nt: TGTGCCATCAGTGGGGGTGGGGACACCGGGGAGCTGTTTTTT
abundance: -; d_gene: -; v_gene: TRBV6-1; j_gene: TRBJ2-7; CDR3aa: CASRTQGQPGGQYF; CDR3nt: TGTGCCAGCAGGACCCAGGGACAACCCGGCGGGCAGTACTTC
abundance: -; d_gene: TRBD1; v_gene: TRBV4-1; j_gene: TRBJ1-1; CDR3aa: CASSQVGQGNTEAFF; CDR3nt: TGCGCCAGCAGCCAAGTCGGACAGGGGAACACTGAAGCTTTCTTT
abundance: -; d_gene: TRBD2; v_gene: TRBV18; j_gene: TRBJ2-5; CDR3aa: CASSPRGLVGETQYF; CDR3nt: TGTGCCAGCTCACCACGGGGACTAGTAGGGGAGACCCAGTACTTC
abundance: -; d_gene: -; v_gene: TRBV29-1; j_gene: TRBJ2-1; CDR3aa: CSVEGYYNEQFF; CDR3nt: TGCAGCGTTGAAGGATACTACAATGAGCAGTTCTTC
abundance: -; d_gene: -; v_gene: TRBV5-4; j_gene: TRBJ2-1; CDR3aa: CASSLDQNEQFF; CDR3nt: TGTGCCAGCAGCTTGGACCAGAATGAGCAGTTCTTC
abundance: -; d_gene: -; v_gene: TRBV6-5; j_gene: TRBJ2-1; CDR3aa: CASSYTGTQNYNEQFF; CDR3nt: TGTGCCAGCAGTTACACCGGGACACAGAACTACAATGAGCAGTTCTTC
abundance: -; d_gene: -; v_gene: TRBV20-1; j_gene: TRBJ1-2; CDR3aa: CSAVPAGGYTF; CDR3nt: TGCAGTGCGGTCCCGGCAGGTGGCTACACCTTC
abundance: -; d_gene: TRBD2; v_gene: TRBV19; j_gene: TRBJ2-2; CDR3aa: CASRSSGNTGELFF; CDR3nt: TGTGCCAGTAGGTCTAGCGGGAACACCGGGGAGCTGTTTTTT
abundance: -; d_gene: TRBD1; v_gene: TRBV14; j_gene: TRBJ1-6; CDR3aa: CASSQAQGAVSPLHF; CDR3nt: TGTGCCAGCAGCCAAGCGCAGGGGGCGGTGTCACCCCTCCACTTT
abundance: -; d_gene: -; v_gene: TRBV9; j_gene: TRBJ1-5; CDR3aa: CASSVGINSNQPQHF; CDR3nt: TGTGCCAGCAGCGTAGGCATTAATAGCAATCAGCCCCAGCATTTT
abundance: -; d_gene: TRBD2; v_gene: TRBV27; j_gene: TRBJ2-1; CDR3aa: CASSFTSGRNEQFF; CDR3nt: TGTGCCAGCAGTTTTACTAGCGGGAGGAATGAGCAGTTCTTC
abundance: -; d_gene: -; v_gene: TRBV6-5; j_gene: TRBJ2-5; CDR3aa: CASSRGAAQETQYF; CDR3nt: TGTGCCAGCAGCCGGGGGGCAGCGCAGGAGACCCAGTACTTC
abundance: -; d_gene: TRBD2; v_gene: TRBV10-3; j_gene: TRBJ2-1; CDR3aa: CAISVLAGGPSNEQFF; CDR3nt: TGTGCCATCAGTGTATTAGCGGGAGGGCCTAGCAATGAGCAGTTCTTC
abundance: -; d_gene: TRBD1; v_gene: TRBV4-3; j_gene: TRBJ1-6; CDR3aa: CASSQARGGSPLHF; CDR3nt: TGCGCCAGCAGCCAAGCCAGGGGGGGTTCACCCCTCCACTTT
abundance: -; d_gene: TRBD1; v_gene: TRBV5-1; j_gene: TRBJ2-7; CDR3aa: CASSPGAGGPSEQYF; CDR3nt: TGCGCCAGCAGCCCTGGGGCAGGGGGTCCGAGCGAGCAGTACTTC
abundance: -; d_gene: -; v_gene: TRBV6-1; j_gene: TRBJ2-3; CDR3aa: CATRTVSTDTQYF; CDR3nt: TGTGCCACCCGGACGGTAAGCACAGATACGCAGTATTTT
abundance: -; d_gene: -; v_gene: TRBV5-1; j_gene: TRBJ1-3; CDR3aa: CASSLDGVSGGNTIYF; CDR3nt: TGCGCCAGCAGCTTGGATGGGGTCTCGGGCGGAAACACCATATATTTT
abundance: -; d_gene: TRBD1; v_gene: TRBV28; j_gene: TRBJ1-5; CDR3aa: CASFEGGGGQPQHF; CDR3nt: TGTGCCAGTTTCGAAGGGGGCGGGGGACAGCCCCAGCATTTT
abundance: -; d_gene: -; v_gene: TRBV5-1; j_gene: TRBJ2-4; CDR3aa: CASSLLGGDTKNIQYF; CDR3nt: TGCGCCAGCAGCTTGTTGGGGGGAGACACCAAAAACATTCAGTACTTC
abundance: -; d_gene: -; v_gene: TRBV30; j_gene: TRBJ1-1; CDR3aa: CAWSPGPDTEAFF; CDR3nt: TGTGCCTGGAGCCCCGGACCGGACACTGAAGCTTTCTTT
abundance: -; d_gene: -; v_gene: TRBV5-6; j_gene: TRBJ2-3; CDR3aa: CASSSIRGSFTDTQYF; CDR3nt: TGTGCCAGCAGCTCCATTAGGGGATCCTTCACAGATACGCAGTATTTT
abundance: -; d_gene: -; v_gene: TRBV9; j_gene: TRBJ2-5; CDR3aa: CASSVDPAETQYF; CDR3nt: TGTGCCAGCAGCGTAGACCCGGCGGAGACCCAGTACTTC
abundance: -; d_gene: -; v_gene: TRBV18; j_gene: TRBJ1-2; CDR3aa: CASLRLGDYGYTF; CDR3nt: TGTGCCAGCCTCCGACTGGGAGACTATGGCTACACCTTC
abundance: -; d_gene: -; v_gene: TRBV6-5; j_gene: TRBJ1-1; CDR3aa: CATKPRQTEAFF; CDR3nt: TGTGCCACCAAGCCTAGGCAGACTGAAGCTTTCTTT
abundance: -; d_gene: -; v_gene: TRBV6-6; j_gene: TRBJ1-3; CDR3aa: CASGEPSSGNTIYF; CDR3nt: TGTGCCAGCGGGGAGCCTAGCTCTGGAAACACCATATATTTT
abundance: -; d_gene: -; v_gene: TRBV30; j_gene: TRBJ2-3; CDR3aa: CAWSPKLEDTQYF; CDR3nt: TGTGCCTGGAGTCCAAAACTGGAGGATACGCAGTATTTT
abundance: once; d_gene: -; v_gene: TRBV5-6; j_gene: TRBJ2-5; CDR3aa: CASSLAGGEETQYF; CDR3nt: TGTGCCAGCAGCTTGGCAGGGGGGGAAGAGACCCAGTACTTC
abundance: -; d_gene: -; v_gene: TRBV19; j_gene: TRBJ2-2; CDR3aa: CASDRVNTGELFF; CDR3nt: TGTGCCAGTGACAGAGTGAACACCGGGGAGCTGTTTTTT
abundance: -; d_gene: -; v_gene: TRBV7-9; j_gene: TRBJ1-1; CDR3aa: CASSLGPGDPEAFF; CDR3nt: TGTGCCAGCAGCTTAGGGCCAGGGGACCCTGAAGCTTTCTTT
abundance: -; d_gene: -; v_gene: TRBV30; j_gene: TRBJ1-1; CDR3aa: CAWSRDTQSTEAFF; CDR3nt: TGTGCCTGGAGTAGGGACACCCAGAGCACTGAAGCTTTCTTT
abundance: -; d_gene: TRBD1; v_gene: TRBV6-5; j_gene: TRBJ1-2; CDR3aa: CASSSGVGQGRGYTF; CDR3nt: TGTGCCAGCAGTTCTGGGGTCGGACAGGGACGAGGCTACACCTTC
abundance: -; d_gene: -; v_gene: TRBV5-6; j_gene: TRBJ1-1; CDR3aa: CASSLRRVTNTEAFF; CDR3nt: TGTGCCAGCAGCTTGCGAAGGGTTACGAACACTGAAGCTTTCTTT
abundance: -; d_gene: -; v_gene: TRBV4-1; j_gene: TRBJ2-6; CDR3aa: CASSQDQPDRSSGANVLTF; CDR3nt: TGCGCCAGCAGCCAAGATCAACCGGACAGAAGCTCTGGGGCCAACGTCCTGACTTTC
abundance: -; d_gene: -; v_gene: TRBV25-1; j_gene: TRBJ1-1; CDR3aa: CASSTRDGMNTEAFF; CDR3nt: TGTGCCAGCAGTACCCGGGACGGTATGAACACTGAAGCTTTCTTT
abundance: -; d_gene: -; v_gene: TRBV25-1; j_gene: TRBJ1-6; CDR3aa: CASSKTGSGSPLHF; CDR3nt: TGTGCCAGCAGCAAAACAGGGTCTGGCTCACCCCTCCACTTT
abundance: -; d_gene: -; v_gene: TRBV6-5; j_gene: TRBJ1-4; CDR3aa: CASSTWGGEKLFF; CDR3nt: TGTGCCAGCAGTACGTGGGGTGGTGAAAAACTGTTTTTT
abundance: -; d_gene: -; v_gene: TRBV18; j_gene: TRBJ2-5; CDR3aa: CASSPSRETQYF; CDR3nt: TGTGCCAGCTCACCCTCCAGGGAGACCCAGTACTTC
abundance: -; d_gene: -; v_gene: TRBV5-4; j_gene: TRBJ2-1; CDR3aa: CASSRINEQFF; CDR3nt: TGTGCCAGCAGCCGAATCAATGAGCAGTTCTTC
abundance: -; d_gene: TRBD1; v_gene: TRBV30; j_gene: TRBJ1-2; CDR3aa: CAWSPTGSYYGYTF; CDR3nt: TGTGCCTGGAGTCCGACAGGGAGTTACTATGGCTACACCTTC
abundance: -; d_gene: TRBD2; v_gene: TRBV10-3; j_gene: TRBJ2-2; CDR3aa: CATGLAGGTGELFF; CDR3nt: TGTGCCACAGGACTAGCGGGGGGCACCGGGGAGCTGTTTTTT
abundance: -; d_gene: -; v_gene: TRBV6-5; j_gene: TRBJ2-3; CDR3aa: CASSSGGTQYF; CDR3nt: TGTGCCAGCAGCTCCGGGGGTACGCAGTATTTT